These 12 T cell receptor beta chains came from one sample sequenced in a study of cytomegalovirus exposure and HLA in healthy donors. PCR amplification relied on 60 Vbeta primers (plus 13 Jbeta primers). The method was immunoSEQ multiplex PCR; TCRdb's version includes in-frame clones alone and lacks a portion of them. The repertoire includes 100,000 to 150,000 clones, roughly 80% of them detected once, and roughly 3.5% sits in the top ten. The sequencing sample was made of PBMCs. These receptors came from a woman in her thirties or forties in good health and CMV-seropositive.

For this clone: The junction departs from the called germline gene at one end, perhaps through a read error. Different DNA sequences within this sample yield the same CDR3. CDR3 region: CSSSPPGISTDTQYF. CDR3 nucleotide sequence: TGTTCCAGCAGCCCCCCGGGGATTAGCACAGATACGCAGTATTTT. The rearrangement uses TRBV7-9 and TRBJ2-3, with D tentatively TRBD2 (5 bases). Germline-derived CDR1 and CDR2 are SEHNR and FQNEAQ (reference sequence). CDR3 length: 15 residues. Complete variable domain (other parts from reference TRBV7-9 and TRBJ2-3): DTGVSQNPRHKITKRGQNVTFRCDPISEHNRLYWYRQTLGQGPEFLTYFQNEAQLEKSRLLSDRFSAERPKGSFSTLEIQRTEQGDSAMYLCSSSPPGISTDTQYFGPGTRLTVL.

This rearrangement joins TRBV15 to TRBJ2-3, with D uncertain. Germline V gene data show CDR1 as LNHNV and CDR2 as YYDKDF (reference sequence). The V end was cut by 2 bases, the J end by 5 bases, with 5 bases between. The CDR3 is made up of 12 amino acids. The CDR3 bases are TGTGCCACCAGCAGACAGCGAGATACGCAGTATTTT. Amino acids: CATSRQRDTQYF.

The chain joins TRBV28 to TRBJ2-7, with 8 bases aligning to TRBD2. V dropped 3 bases and J dropped 3; count of bases not matched to a gene: 4. Germline V lookup: CDR1 MDHEN, CDR2 SYDVKM. This CDR3 comprises 14 residues. CDR3 DNA: TGTGCCAGCAGTTTCGAGCGGGAGTTCTACGAGCAGTACTTC. Its protein is CASSFEREFYEQYF.

This clone was observed a handful of times. The chain employs TRBV7-2 and TRBJ2-7, with 9 bases matching TRBD1. The CDR3 sequence is 14 residues long. Germline V lookup: CDR1 SGHTA, CDR2 FQGNSA. Trimming removed 6 bases from V and 4 bases from J; junction bases left unmatched: 7. CDR3 sequence: CASRPGTGMYEQYF. CDR3 DNA: TGTGCCAGCAGACCCGGGACAGGGATGTACGAGCAGTACTTC.

V and J are TRBV14 and TRBJ1-3; D is uncertain. V was trimmed by 3 bases and J by 4 bases, leaving 4 bases between them. The CDR3 length is 12 residues. Germline loops: CDR1 SGHDN, CDR2 FVKESK. The CDR3 here is CASSHSGNTIYF. The DNA for the CDR3 is TGTGCCAGCAGCCACTCGGGAAACACCATATATTTT.

This clone has only one observation. V usage is TRBV6-1 and J usage is TRBJ1-4, with TRBD1 matching over 7 bases. V trimming: 6 bases; J trimming: 3 bases; junction bases outside the gene matches: 4. Germline loops: CDR1 MNHNS, CDR2 SASEGT. This CDR3 region has 14 residues. DNA for the CDR3: TGTGCCAGCAGGACAGGGTTATCTAATGAAAAACTGTTTTTT. Its protein is CASRTGLSNEKLFF.

The gene calls are TRBV7-8 and TRBJ1-1; D is uncertain. This CDR3 has 16 amino acids. The V gene's germline CDR1 is SGHVS and CDR2 FQNEAQ. V lost 0 bases and J lost 1, with 12 bases in between. CDR3 DNA: TGTGCCAGCAGCTTAGCTTTTATGGCGGCGAACACTGAAGCTTTCTTT. Translated, it gives CASSLAFMAANTEAFF.

This clone was counted a single time. The chain carries TRBV10-3 and TRBJ2-5; D perhaps matches TRBD2 (6 bases). The CDR3 sequence is 13 residues long. Germline CDR1 ENHRY, CDR2 SYGVKD. Trimming left V 6 bases short and J 0 bases short, with 8 bases between. CDR3 residues: CAIRRGNQETQYF. The DNA of the CDR3 is TGTGCCATCAGGCGGGGCAACCAAGAGACCCAGTACTTC.

The V and J genes are TRBV5-1 and TRBJ2-3; TRBD1 agrees at 8 bases. The CDR3 contains 16 residues. V lost 0 bases and J lost 3; bases outside the gene matches: 6. Germline assignment: CDR1 SGHRS and CDR2 YFSETQ. CDR3 nucleotides: TGCGCCAGCAGCTTGGAGTACAGGGGGTCGACAGATACGCAGTATTTT. It is translated as CASSLEYRGSTDTQYF.

The chain uses TRBV4-1 and TRBJ1-4; D gene unclear. CDR1 MGHRA and CDR2 YSYEKL come from the germline V gene. Trimming pared 0 bases from V and 14 bases from J, leaving 10 bases between. This CDR3 comprises 12 residues. CDR3 in DNA: TGCGCCAGCAGCCAAGAGTCCCGGTCCCTGTTTTTT. It translates to CASSQESRSLFF.

Here the CDR3 reads CASKGDGLVSYNEQFF. CDR3 DNA sequence: TGTGCCAGCAAGGGGGACGGACTAGTTTCCTACAATGAGCAGTTCTTC. The J gene is TRBJ2-1, the V gene TRBV19, with D possibly being TRBD2 (7 bases). The CDR3 is 16 amino acids. Germline V gene sequence: CDR1 LNHDA, CDR2 SQIVND (reference sequence). V lost 9 bases, J lost 1 base, and 19 bases lay in between. Full variable domain (rest looked up from reference TRBV19 and TRBJ2-1): DGGITQSPKYLFRKEGQNVTLSCEQNLNHDAMYWYRQDPGQGLRLIYYSQIVNDFQKGDIAEGYSVSREKKESFPLTVTSAQKNPTAFYLCASKGDGLVSYNEQFFGPGTRLTVL.

The chain employs TRBV28 and TRBJ1-4; 7 positions match TRBD1. The CDR3 totals 15 residues. Germline CDR1 reads MDHEN; CDR2 reads SYDVKM. Germline trimming cut 6 bases from V and 5 bases from J; bases unmatched to any gene: 9. As DNA, the CDR3 is TGTGCCAGCAGGCCCACCGGGACAGTGAATGAAAAACTGTTTTTT. Translating it yields CASRPTGTVNEKLFF.